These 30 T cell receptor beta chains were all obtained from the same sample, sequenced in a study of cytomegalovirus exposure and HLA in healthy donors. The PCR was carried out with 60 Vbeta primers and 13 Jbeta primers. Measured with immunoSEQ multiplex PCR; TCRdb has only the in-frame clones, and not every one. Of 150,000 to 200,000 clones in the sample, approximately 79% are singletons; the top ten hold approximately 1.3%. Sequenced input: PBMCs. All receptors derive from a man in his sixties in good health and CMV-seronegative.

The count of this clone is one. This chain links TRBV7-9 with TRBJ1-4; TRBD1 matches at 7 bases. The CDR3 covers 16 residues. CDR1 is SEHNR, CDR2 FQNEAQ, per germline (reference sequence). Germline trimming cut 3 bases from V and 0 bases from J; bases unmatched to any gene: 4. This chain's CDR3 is CASSLRGGATNEKLFF. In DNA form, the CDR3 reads TGTGCCAGCAGCTTGAGAGGGGGCGCAACTAATGAAAAACTGTTTTTT. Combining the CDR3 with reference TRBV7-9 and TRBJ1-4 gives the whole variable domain DTGVSQNPRHKITKRGQNVTFRCDPISEHNRLYWYRQTLGQGPEFLTYFQNEAQLEKSRLLSDRFSAERPKGSFSTLEIQRTEQGDSAMYLCASSLRGGATNEKLFFGSGTQLSVL.

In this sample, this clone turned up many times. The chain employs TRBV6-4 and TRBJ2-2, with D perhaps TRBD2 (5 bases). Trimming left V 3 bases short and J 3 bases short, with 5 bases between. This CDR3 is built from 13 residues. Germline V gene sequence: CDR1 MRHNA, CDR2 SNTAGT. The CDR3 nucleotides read TGTGCCAGCAGTGAGCGGGACACCGGGGAGCTGTTTTTT. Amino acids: CASSERDTGELFF.

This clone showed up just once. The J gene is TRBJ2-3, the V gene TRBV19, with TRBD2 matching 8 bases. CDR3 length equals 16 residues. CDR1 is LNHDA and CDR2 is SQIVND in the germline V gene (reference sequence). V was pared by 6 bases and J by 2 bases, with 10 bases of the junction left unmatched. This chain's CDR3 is CASSIRTSRDTDTQYF. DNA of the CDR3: TGTGCCAGTAGCATTAGGACTAGCAGAGACACAGATACGCAGTATTTT. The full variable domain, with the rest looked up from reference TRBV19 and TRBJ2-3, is DGGITQSPKYLFRKEGQNVTLSCEQNLNHDAMYWYRQDPGQGLRLIYYSQIVNDFQKGDIAEGYSVSREKKESFPLTVTSAQKNPTAFYLCASSIRTSRDTDTQYFGPGTRLTVL.

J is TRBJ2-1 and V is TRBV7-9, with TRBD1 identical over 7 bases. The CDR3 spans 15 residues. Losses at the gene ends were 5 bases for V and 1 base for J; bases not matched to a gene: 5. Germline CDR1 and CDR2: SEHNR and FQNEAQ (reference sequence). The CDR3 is CASSATGVSYNEQFF. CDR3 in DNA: TGTGCCAGCAGCGCTACAGGGGTTTCCTACAATGAGCAGTTCTTC.

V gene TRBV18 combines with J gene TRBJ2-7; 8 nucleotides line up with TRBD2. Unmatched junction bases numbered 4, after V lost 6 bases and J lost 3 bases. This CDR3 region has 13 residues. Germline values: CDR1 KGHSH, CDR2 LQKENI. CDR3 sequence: CASSSGTSYEQYF. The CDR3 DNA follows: TGTGCCAGCTCGTCCGGGACTAGCTACGAGCAGTACTTC.

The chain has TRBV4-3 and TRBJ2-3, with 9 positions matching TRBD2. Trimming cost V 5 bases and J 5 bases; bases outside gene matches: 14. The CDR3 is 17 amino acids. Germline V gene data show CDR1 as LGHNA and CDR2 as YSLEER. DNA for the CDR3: TGCGCCAGCAGCTCTTATGGGGCGGGAGGGCGGAGAGATACGCAGTATTTT. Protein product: CASSSYGAGGRRDTQYF.

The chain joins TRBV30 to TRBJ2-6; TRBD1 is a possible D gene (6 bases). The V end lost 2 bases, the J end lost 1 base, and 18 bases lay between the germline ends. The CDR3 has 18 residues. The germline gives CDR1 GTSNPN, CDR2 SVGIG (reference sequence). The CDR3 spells CAWSIIRTVQSGANVLTF. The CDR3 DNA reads TGTGCCTGGAGTATAATTCGGACAGTCCAGTCTGGGGCCAACGTCCTGACTTTC.

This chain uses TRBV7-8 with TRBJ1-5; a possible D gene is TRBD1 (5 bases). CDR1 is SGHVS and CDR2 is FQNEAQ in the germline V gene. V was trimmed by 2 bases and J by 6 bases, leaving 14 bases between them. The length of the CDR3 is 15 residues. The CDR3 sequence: CASSLFREAGQPQHF. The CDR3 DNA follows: TGTGCCAGCAGCTTATTCAGGGAGGCCGGTCAGCCCCAGCATTTT. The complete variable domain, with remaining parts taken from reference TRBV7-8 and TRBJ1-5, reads GAGVSQSPRYKVAKRGQDVALRCDPISGHVSLFWYQQALGQGPEFLTYFQNEAQLDKSGLPSDRFFAERPEGSVSTLKIQRTQQEDSAVYLCASSLFREAGQPQHFGDGTRLSIL.

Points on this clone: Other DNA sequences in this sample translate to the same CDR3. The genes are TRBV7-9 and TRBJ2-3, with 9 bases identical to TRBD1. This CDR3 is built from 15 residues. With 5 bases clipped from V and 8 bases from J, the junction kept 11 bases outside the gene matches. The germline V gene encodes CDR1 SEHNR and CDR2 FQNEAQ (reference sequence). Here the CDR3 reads CASSQSGTGLGTQYF. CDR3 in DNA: TGTGCCAGCAGCCAATCTGGGACAGGGTTAGGTACGCAGTATTTT.

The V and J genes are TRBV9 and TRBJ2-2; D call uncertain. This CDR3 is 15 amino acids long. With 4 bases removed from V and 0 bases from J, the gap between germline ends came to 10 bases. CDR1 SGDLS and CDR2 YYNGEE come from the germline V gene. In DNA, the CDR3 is TGTGCCAGCAGCTCCCGGGTAGCGAACACCGGGGAGCTGTTTTTT. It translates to CASSSRVANTGELFF.

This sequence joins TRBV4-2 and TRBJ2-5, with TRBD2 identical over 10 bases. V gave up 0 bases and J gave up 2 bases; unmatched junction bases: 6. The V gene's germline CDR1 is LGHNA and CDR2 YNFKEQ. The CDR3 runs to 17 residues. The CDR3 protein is CASSQDVTSGSQETQYF. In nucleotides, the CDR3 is TGTGCCAGCAGCCAAGATGTGACTAGCGGGTCGCAAGAGACCCAGTACTTC.

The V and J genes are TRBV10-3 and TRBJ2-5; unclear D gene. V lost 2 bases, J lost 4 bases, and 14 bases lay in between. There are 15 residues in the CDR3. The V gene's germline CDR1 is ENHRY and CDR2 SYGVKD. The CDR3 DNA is TGTGCCATCAGTGAGCCGGCAAACAGCTTAGAGACCCAGTACTTC. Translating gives CAISEPANSLETQYF.

CDR3 nucleotides: TGTGCCTGGAGTGTGGGACAGCAAGAGACCCAGTACTTC. It encodes CAWSVGQQETQYF. The rearrangement uses TRBV30 and TRBJ2-5; 7 bases fit TRBD1. The ends lost 0 bases at V and 2 bases at J; junction bases unmatched: 0. The CDR3 length is 13 residues. Germline V gene data show CDR1 as GTSNPN and CDR2 as SVGIG (reference sequence). Filled out from reference TRBV30 and TRBJ2-5, the complete variable domain reads SQTIHQWPATLVQPVGSPLSLECTVEGTSNPNLYWYRQAAGRGLQLLFYSVGIGQISSEVPQNLSASRPQDRQFILSSKKLLLSDSGFYLCAWSVGQQETQYFGPGTRLLVL.

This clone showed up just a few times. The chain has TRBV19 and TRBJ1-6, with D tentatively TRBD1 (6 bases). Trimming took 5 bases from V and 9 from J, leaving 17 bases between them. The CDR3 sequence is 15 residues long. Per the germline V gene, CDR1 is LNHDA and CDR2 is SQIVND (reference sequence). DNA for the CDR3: TGTGCCAGTAGTGCCGGGACATCCGGAATTTCACCCCTCCACTTT. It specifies CASSAGTSGISPLHF.

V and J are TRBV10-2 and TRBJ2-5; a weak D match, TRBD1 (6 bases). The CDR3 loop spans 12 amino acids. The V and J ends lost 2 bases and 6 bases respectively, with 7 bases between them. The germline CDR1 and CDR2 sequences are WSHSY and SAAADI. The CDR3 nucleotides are TGCGCCAGCAGTGAGACAGGGCAGACCCAGTACTTC. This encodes CASSETGQTQYF.

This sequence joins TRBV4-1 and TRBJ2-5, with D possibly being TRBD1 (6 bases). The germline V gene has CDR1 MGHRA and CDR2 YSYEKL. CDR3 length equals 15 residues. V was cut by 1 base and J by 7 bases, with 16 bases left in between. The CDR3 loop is CASSQGRLVGATQYF. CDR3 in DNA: TGCGCCAGCAGCCAAGGCCGACTCGTGGGGGCGACCCAGTACTTC.

The CDR3 region is CASRGTSGSYEQYF. The CDR3 DNA follows: TGTGCCAGCAGGGGGACTAGCGGCTCCTACGAGCAGTACTTC. The chain carries TRBV11-2 and TRBJ2-7, with 11 bases fitting TRBD2. CDR1 is SGHAT and CDR2 is FQNNGV in the germline V gene. V shed 6 bases, J shed 0 bases, and the junction held 1 base outside the gene matches. The CDR3 contains 14 residues. The entire variable domain, with the rest obtained from reference TRBV11-2 and TRBJ2-7, is as follows: EAGVAQSPRYKIIEKRQSVAFWCNPISGHATLYWYQQILGQGPKLLIQFQNNGVVDDSQLPKDRFSAERLKGVDSTLKIQPAKLEDSAVYLCASRGTSGSYEQYFGPGTRLTVT.

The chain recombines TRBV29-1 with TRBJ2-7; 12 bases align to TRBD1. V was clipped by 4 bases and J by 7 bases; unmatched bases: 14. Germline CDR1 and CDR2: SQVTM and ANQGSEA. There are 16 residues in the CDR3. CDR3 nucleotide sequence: TGCAGCGTTGCCCTTATTTTGGGACAGGGGGCCGGGGAGCAGTACTTC. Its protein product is CSVALILGQGAGEQYF.

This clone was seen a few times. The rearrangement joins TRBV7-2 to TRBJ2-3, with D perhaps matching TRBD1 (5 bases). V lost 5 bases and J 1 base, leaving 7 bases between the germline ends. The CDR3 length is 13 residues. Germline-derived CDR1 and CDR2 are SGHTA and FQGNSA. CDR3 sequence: CASSQGGTDTQYF. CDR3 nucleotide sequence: TGTGCCAGCAGCCAGGGTGGCACAGATACGCAGTATTTT.

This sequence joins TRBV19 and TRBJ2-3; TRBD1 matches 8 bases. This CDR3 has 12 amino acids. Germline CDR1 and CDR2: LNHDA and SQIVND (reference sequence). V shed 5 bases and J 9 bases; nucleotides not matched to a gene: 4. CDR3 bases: TGTGCCAGTAGTGTGGACAGGGCGACGCAGTATTTT. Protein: CASSVDRATQYF. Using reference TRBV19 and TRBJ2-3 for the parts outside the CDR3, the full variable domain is DGGITQSPKYLFRKEGQNVTLSCEQNLNHDAMYWYRQDPGQGLRLIYYSQIVNDFQKGDIAEGYSVSREKKESFPLTVTSAQKNPTAFYLCASSVDRATQYFGPGTRLTVL.

The DNA of the CDR3 is TGTGCCAGCAGCTTTACAGGGGACCTAGAAGCTTTCTTT. Protein product: CASSFTGDLEAFF. V usage is TRBV7-2 and J usage is TRBJ1-1, with 7 bases aligning to TRBD1. Germline V CDR1 and CDR2: SGHTA, FQGNSA. The CDR3 extends over 13 amino acids. With 3 bases clipped from V and 8 bases from J, the junction kept 6 bases outside the gene matches.

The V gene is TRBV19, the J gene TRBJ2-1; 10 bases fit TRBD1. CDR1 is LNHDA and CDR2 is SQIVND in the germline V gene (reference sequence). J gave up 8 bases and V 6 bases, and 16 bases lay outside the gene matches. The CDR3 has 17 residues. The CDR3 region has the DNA TGTGCCAGTAGCTCTCCCCGAAGACAGGGGGCGCGGGATGAGCAGTTCTTC. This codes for CASSSPRRQGARDEQFF. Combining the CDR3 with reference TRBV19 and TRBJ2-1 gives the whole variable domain DGGITQSPKYLFRKEGQNVTLSCEQNLNHDAMYWYRQDPGQGLRLIYYSQIVNDFQKGDIAEGYSVSREKKESFPLTVTSAQKNPTAFYLCASSSPRRQGARDEQFFGPGTRLTVL.

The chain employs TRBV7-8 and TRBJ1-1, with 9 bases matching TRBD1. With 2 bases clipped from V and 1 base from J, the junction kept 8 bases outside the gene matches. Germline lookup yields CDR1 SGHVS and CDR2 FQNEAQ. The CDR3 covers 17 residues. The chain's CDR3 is CASSLSRDRVSNTEAFF. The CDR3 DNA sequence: TGTGCCAGCAGCTTATCCCGGGACAGGGTTTCGAACACTGAAGCTTTCTTT.

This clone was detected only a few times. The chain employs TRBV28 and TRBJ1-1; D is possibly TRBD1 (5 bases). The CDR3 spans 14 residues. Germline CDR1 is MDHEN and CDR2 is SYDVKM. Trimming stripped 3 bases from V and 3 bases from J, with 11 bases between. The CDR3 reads CASSFRGSDTEAFF. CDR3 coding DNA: TGTGCCAGCAGTTTCCGGGGGTCGGACACTGAAGCTTTCTTT.

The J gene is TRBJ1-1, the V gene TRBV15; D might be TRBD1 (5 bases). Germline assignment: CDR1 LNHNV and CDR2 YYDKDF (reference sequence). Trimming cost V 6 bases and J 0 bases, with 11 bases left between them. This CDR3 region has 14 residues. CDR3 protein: CATRRRGMNTEAFF. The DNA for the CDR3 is TGTGCCACCAGAAGGCGGGGCATGAACACTGAAGCTTTCTTT.

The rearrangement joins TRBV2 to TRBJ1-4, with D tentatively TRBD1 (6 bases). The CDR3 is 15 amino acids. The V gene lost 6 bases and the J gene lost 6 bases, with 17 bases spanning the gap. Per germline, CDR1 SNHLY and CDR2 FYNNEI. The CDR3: CASSPTRGGDEKLFF. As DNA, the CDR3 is TGTGCCAGCAGCCCCACAAGGGGGGGGGATGAAAAACTGTTTTTT.

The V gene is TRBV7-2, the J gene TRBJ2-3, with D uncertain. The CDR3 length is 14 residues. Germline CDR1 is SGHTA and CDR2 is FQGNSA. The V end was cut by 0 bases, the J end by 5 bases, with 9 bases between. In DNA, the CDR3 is TGTGCCAGCAGCTTAGCGTCCGTACAAGATACGCAGTATTTT. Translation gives CASSLASVQDTQYF.

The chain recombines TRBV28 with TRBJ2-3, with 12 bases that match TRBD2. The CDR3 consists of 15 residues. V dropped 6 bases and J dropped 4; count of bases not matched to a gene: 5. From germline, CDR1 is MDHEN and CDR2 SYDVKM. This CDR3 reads CASRATSGRSDTQYF. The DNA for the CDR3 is TGTGCCAGCAGGGCGACTAGCGGGAGATCAGATACGCAGTATTTT.

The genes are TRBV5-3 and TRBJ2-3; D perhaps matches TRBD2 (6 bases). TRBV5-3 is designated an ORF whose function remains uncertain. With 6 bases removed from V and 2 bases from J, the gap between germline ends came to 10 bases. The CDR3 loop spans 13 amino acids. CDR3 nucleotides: TGTGCCAGAAACGGGAGTCACACAGATACGCAGTATTTT. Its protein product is CARNGSHTDTQYF.

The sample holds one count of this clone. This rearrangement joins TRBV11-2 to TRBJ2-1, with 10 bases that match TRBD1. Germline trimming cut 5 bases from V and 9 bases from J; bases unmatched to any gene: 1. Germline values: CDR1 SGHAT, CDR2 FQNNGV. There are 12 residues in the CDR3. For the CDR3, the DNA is TGTGCCAGCAGCAGGACAGGGGGTGAGCAGTTCTTC. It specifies CASSRTGGEQFF.